These 9 T cell receptor beta chains share one sample of origin, sequenced in a study of response to subunit inactivated influenza vaccine. TCRdb fed the RT-PCR reads into MiXCR, producing one record per CDR3 protein. The table shows about 780,000 distinct CDR3 sequences, with roughly 18% occurring only once. Source: PBMCs from blood, taken approximately 5 days after vaccination. These receptors came from a man aged 45-65 years who received an inactivated influenza vaccine.

The chain employs TRBV30 and TRBJ2-1; D is perhaps TRBD1 or TRBD2 (5 bases each). From germline, CDR1 is GTSNPN and CDR2 SVGIG (reference sequence). The CDR3 extends over 15 amino acids. With 4 bases removed from V and 4 bases from J, the gap between germline ends came to 17 bases. The CDR3 region is CAWTLTGATYNEQFF. CDR3 DNA sequence: TGTGCCTGGACCCTAACCGGGGCCACTTACAATGAGCAGTTCTTC.

This clonotype was recorded at least ten times. The chain's CDR3 is CASSLGTSGSGLDTQYF. Written as DNA, the CDR3 is TGCGCCAGCAGCTTGGGGACTAGCGGGAGTGGTTTGGATACGCAGTATTTT. J is TRBJ2-3 and V is TRBV5-1, with TRBD2 matching 13 bases. After removal of 0 bases from V and 6 bases from J, the junction contained 7 bases not matched to a gene. Germline CDR1 reads SGHRS; CDR2 reads YFSETQ. This CDR3 has 17 residues.

The J gene is TRBJ2-7, the V gene TRBV5-1; D is unresolved. CDR3 length: 13 amino acids. V lost 3 bases and J 3 bases, leaving 10 bases between the germline ends. The V gene's germline CDR1 is SGHRS and CDR2 YFSETQ. CDR3 in DNA: TGCGCCAGCAGCTCCCAAGGAAACTACGAGCAGTACTTC. Its translation: CASSSQGNYEQYF.

The gene calls are TRBV5-1 and TRBJ1-1; D uncertain. The V gene lost 4 bases and the J gene lost 1 base, with 14 bases spanning the gap. The germline V gene encodes CDR1 SGHRS and CDR2 YFSETQ. CDR3 length: 15 residues. The CDR3 here is CASSRDGATNTEAFF. In nucleotides, the CDR3 is TGCGCCAGCAGCCGCGACGGAGCGACGAACACTGAAGCTTTCTTT.

This clonotype was detected many times. This chain uses TRBV10-3 with TRBJ2-7, with D perhaps assigned TRBD1 or TRBD2 (5 bases each). CDR1 is ENHRY, CDR2 SYGVKD, per germline. This CDR3 comprises 13 residues. Trimming pared 2 bases from V and 3 bases from J, leaving 8 bases between. The CDR3 is CAISEERGYEQYF. The CDR3 nucleotides are TGTGCCATCAGTGAGGAGAGGGGCTACGAGCAGTACTTC.

V is TRBV20-1 and J is TRBJ2-3, with TRBD2 matching 10 bases. CDR3 size: 18 residues. J gave up 2 bases and V 6 bases, and 17 bases lay outside the gene matches. Germline CDR1 and CDR2: DFQATT and SNEGSKA (reference sequence). The CDR3: CSANRSPFSGRLTDTQYF. For the CDR3, the DNA is TGCAGTGCCAACCGTAGCCCCTTTAGCGGGAGGCTCACAGATACGCAGTATTTT.

This clonotype was seen ten or more times. The genes are TRBV28 and TRBJ2-1, with D perhaps TRBD1 (5 bases). The CDR3 has 16 residues. Per germline, CDR1 MDHEN and CDR2 SYDVKM. The V and J ends lost 6 bases and 3 bases respectively, with 18 bases between them. The CDR3 is CASRPLQGTDYNEQFF. CDR3 nucleotides: TGTGCCAGCAGGCCCCTTCAGGGAACCGACTACAATGAGCAGTTCTTC.

V and J are TRBV6-1 and TRBJ1-3; D remains ambiguous. This CDR3 region has 17 residues. Germline loops: CDR1 MNHNS, CDR2 SASEGT. V shed 3 bases and J shed 0 bases, with 15 bases lying between them. The CDR3 nucleotides are TGTGCCAGCAGTGACGGACGCCCGAGCCGCTCTGGAAACACCATATATTTT. Translated, it gives CASSDGRPSRSGNTIYF.

This clonotype has a count of ten or more. The chain combines TRBV11-2 with TRBJ2-1; TRBD2 matches 14 bases. This CDR3 has 17 residues. V lost 5 bases to trimming and J lost 2 bases; unmatched junction nucleotides: 5. Germline CDR1 and CDR2: SGHAT and FQNNGV. CDR3 coding DNA: TGTGCCAGCAGCAAAACGGGACTAGCGGGAGCCTACAATGAGCAGTTCTTC. It codes for CASSKTGLAGAYNEQFF.